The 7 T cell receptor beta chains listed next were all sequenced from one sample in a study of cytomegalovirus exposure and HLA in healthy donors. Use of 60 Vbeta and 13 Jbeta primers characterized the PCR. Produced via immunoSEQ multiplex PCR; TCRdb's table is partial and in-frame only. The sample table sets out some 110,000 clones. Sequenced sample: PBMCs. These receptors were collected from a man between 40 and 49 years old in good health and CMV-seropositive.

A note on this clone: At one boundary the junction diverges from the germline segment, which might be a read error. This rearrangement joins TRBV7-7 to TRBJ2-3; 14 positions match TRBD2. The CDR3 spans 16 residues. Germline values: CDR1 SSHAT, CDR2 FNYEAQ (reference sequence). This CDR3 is CASSSTSGRGMDTQYF. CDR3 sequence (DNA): TGTGCTAGCAGCTCGACTAGCGGGAGGGGGATGGATACGCAGTATTTT.

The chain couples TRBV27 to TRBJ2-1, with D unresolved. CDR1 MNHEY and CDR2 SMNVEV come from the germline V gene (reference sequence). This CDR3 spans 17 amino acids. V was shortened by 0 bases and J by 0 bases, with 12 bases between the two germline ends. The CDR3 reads CASSLSRFPSSYNEQFF. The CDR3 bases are TGTGCCAGCAGTTTATCGAGGTTCCCGAGCTCCTACAATGAGCAGTTCTTC.

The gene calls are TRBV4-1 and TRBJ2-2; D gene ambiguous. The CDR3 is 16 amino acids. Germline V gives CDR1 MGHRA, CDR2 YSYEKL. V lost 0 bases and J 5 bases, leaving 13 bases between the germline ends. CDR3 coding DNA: TGCGCCAGCAGCCAAGACCCAGGATCCCCAACCGGGGAGCTGTTTTTT. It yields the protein CASSQDPGSPTGELFF.

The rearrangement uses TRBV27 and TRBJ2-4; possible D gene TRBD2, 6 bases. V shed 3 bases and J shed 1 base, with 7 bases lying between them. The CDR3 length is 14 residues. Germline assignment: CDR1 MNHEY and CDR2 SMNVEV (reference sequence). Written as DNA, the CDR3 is TGTGCCAGCAGTTTGGGGGGTGCCAAAAACATTCAGTACTTC. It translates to CASSLGGAKNIQYF.

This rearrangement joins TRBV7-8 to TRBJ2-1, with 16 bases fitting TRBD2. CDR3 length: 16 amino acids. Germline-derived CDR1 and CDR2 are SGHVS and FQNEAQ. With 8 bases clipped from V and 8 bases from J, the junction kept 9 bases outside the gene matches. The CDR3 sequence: CASSSLGLAGGDEQFF. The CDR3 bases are TGTGCCAGCTCCTCTTTGGGACTAGCGGGAGGGGATGAGCAGTTCTTC.

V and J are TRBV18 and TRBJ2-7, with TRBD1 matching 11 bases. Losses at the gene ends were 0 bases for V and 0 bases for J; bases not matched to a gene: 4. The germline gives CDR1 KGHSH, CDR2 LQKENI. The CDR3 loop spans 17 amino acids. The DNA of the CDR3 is TGTGCCAGCTCACCACCGAGGGGACAGGGGGGCTCCTACGAGCAGTACTTC. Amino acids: CASSPPRGQGGSYEQYF.

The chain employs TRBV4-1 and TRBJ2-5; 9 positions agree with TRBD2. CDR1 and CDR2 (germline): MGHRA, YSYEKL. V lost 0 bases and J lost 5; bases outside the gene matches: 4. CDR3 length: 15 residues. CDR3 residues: CASSQDRGTSETQYF. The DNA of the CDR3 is TGCGCCAGCAGCCAAGATAGGGGGACTAGCGAGACCCAGTACTTC.